This TCR beta chain was captured by sequencing in a study of T-cell memory formation after mild COVID-19. This CDR3 spans 14 amino acids. Trimming at V came to 7 bases and at J to 5 bases, leaving 7 bases not matched to a gene. Germline CDR1 and CDR2: MNHEY and SVGEGT. The table lists this clonotype with many counts. As yet, its antigen is unknown. 5'RACE, which relied on constant-segment primers, yielded TCR alpha and TCR beta cDNA libraries carrying sample barcodes and UMIs. TCRdb re-analysed the 5' RACE reads in MiXCR, keeping a single row per CDR3 protein. Of 220,000 or so distinct CDR3 sequences in the sample, around 9.1% were seen once. Study-level results: The study detected some responding clones in pre-infection memory, suggesting cross-reactive memory joined. Unconfirmed was the SARS-CoV-2 specificity of second-wave clones that peaked on day 37. Day 15 to 85 contractors were CD4/CD8 balanced; later expanders leaned CD4+.

This sequence was found in a man aged 18 to 35 who had mild COVID-19 (a few samples of this study predate the infection). Cell type and time point are not known. The rearrangement joins TRBV6-2 or TRBV6-3 to TRBJ2-3; TRBD2 aligns across 9 bases. The source material was PBMCs or a T cell subset sorted from them (not recorded which). The DNA for the CDR3 is TGTGCCAGCACACCCCGGCGGGGGGGAGATACGCAGTATTTT. Translation gives CASTPRRGGDTQYF.